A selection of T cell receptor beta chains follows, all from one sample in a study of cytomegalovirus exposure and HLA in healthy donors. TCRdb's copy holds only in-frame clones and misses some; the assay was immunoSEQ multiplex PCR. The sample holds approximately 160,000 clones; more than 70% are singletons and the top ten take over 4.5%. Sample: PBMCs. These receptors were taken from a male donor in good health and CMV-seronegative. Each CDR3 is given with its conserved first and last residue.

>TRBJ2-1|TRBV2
CASSVAGLAFDEQFF
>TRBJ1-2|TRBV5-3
CALVPRRQGAGYGYTF
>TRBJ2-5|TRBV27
CASSYSYGETQYF
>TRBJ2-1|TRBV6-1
CASSEGLGAYNEQFF
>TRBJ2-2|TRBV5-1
CASSFGDTGELFF
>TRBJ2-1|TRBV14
CASSRDNEQFF
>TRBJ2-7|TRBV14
CASSQVGRYEQYF
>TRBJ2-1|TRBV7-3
CASSLDAGGGVFF
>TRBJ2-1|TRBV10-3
CAISRLLEDEQFF
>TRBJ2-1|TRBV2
CASSGRTSWGEQFF
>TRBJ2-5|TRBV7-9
CASSLVLAGGQETQYF
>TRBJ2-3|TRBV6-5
CASSIDRDTDTQYF
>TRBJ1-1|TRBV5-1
CASSPEAGRRTEAFF
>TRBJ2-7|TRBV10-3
CAISEFSWTVAGYEQYF
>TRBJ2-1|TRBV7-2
CASTRGDRGTNEQFF
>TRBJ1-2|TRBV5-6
CASSPLNRVDYTF
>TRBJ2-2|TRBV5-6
CASSTGLGAGELFF
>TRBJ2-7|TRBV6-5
CASKPGLAGAEQYF
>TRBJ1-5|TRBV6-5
CASSNRRGHQPQHF
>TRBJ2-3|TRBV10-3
CAIGMGASTDTQYF
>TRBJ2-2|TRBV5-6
CASSILAGVTKNGELFF
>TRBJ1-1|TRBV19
CASTGVGKPQGAFNTEAFF
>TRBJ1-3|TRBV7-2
CASSLGSEQGGNTIYF
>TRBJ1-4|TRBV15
CATSRDRGRTEKLFF
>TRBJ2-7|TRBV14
CASSPGLFYEQYF
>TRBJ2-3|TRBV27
CASSSPGLAATTDTQYF
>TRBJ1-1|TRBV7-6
CASSPSPGQGSAFF
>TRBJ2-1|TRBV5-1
CASRLIAGGGNNEQFF
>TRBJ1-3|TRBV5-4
CASSRDRGAGNTIYF
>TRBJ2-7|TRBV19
CASSIGAMGYEQYF
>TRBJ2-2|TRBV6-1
CASVVGGNPGELFF
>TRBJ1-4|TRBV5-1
CASSIGRNEKLFF
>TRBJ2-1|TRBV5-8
CASSLQGAPGDEQFF
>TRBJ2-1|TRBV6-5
CASSYPGTGRDEQFF
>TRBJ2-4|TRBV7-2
CASSPLAKNIQYF
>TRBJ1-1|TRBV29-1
CSASTGTNTEAFF
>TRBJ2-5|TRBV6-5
CASSYNQVQETQYF
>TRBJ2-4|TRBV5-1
CASSLLEDYPRYF
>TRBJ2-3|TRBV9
CASSLAGGPIASTDTQYF
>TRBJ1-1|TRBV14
CASSPSQSEAFF
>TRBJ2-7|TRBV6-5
CASGQGAGYEQYF